The present T cell receptor beta chain was sequenced within a study of metastatic and nonmetastatic thyroid tumors. Study as a whole: Blood and tumor or nodule tissue repertoires from malignant and benign thyroid patients were compared.

Trimming removed 3 bases from V and 0 bases from J, with 15 bases in between. This CDR3 contains 16 residues. Germline CDR1 MDHEN, CDR2 SYDVKM. Findings and caveats of the study: It was reportedly found that TCR beta diversity was significantly higher in malignant thyroid tumors than in benign nodules, a difference seen in both blood and tumor samples.

No patient received treatment before thyroid surgery. Original processing notes: CDR3 was compared across clinicopathological groups, and the resulting differences were used to build a distant-metastasis classifier for papillary thyroid cancer. TCRdb reanalyzed the PCR reads via MiXCR. It is TCRdb's table, rather than the study itself, that gives the V and J calls and clone size. The sample lists approximately 82,000 clones; roughly an eighth were seen once. This clone was counted ten times or more. The antigen remains undetermined. This TCR derives from a female donor with papillary thyroid cancer or a benign thyroid nodule (not recorded which). Some clones in this sample may be carry-over from other donors' samples. Sequenced: tumor tissue. The rearrangement uses TRBV28 and TRBJ2-7; D may be TRBD1 or TRBD2 (5 bases each). The CDR3: CASSLGSGRISYEQYF. The DNA of the CDR3 is TGTGCCAGCAGTTTGGGATCGGGGCGGATCTCCTACGAGCAGTACTTC.